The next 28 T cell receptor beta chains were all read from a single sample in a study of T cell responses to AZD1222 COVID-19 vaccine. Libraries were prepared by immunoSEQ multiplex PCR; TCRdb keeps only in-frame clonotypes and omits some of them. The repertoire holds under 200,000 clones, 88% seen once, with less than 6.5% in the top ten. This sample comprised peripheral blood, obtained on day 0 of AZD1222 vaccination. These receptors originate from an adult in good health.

This chain's CDR3 is CASSRGPNSNQPQHF. The CDR3 DNA sequence: TGTGCCAGTAGTAGGGGACCTAATAGCAATCAGCCCCAGCATTTT. The chain recombines TRBV19 with TRBJ1-5, with a possible D match to TRBD1 (5 bases). The CDR3 sequence is 15 residues long. The germline V gene encodes CDR1 LNHDA and CDR2 SQIVND (reference sequence). The V end was cut by 4 bases, the J end by 0 bases, with 10 bases between.

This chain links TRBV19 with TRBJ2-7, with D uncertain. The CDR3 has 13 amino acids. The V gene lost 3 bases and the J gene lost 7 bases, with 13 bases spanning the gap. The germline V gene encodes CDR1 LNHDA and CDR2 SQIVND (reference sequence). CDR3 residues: CASSIRPQWEQYF. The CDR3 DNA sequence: TGTGCCAGTAGTATTCGCCCGCAATGGGAGCAGTACTTC.

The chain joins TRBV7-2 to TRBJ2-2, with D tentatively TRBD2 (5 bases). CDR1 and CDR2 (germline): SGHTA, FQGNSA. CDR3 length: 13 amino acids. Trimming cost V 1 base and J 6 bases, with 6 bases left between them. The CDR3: CASSLVRAGELFF. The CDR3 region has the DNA TGTGCCAGCAGCTTAGTGCGGGCCGGGGAGCTGTTTTTT.

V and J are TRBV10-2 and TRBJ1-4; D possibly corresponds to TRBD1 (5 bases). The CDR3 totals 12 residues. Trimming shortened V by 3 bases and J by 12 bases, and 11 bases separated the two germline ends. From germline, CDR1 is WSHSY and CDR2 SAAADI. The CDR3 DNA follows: TGCGCCAGCAGTGAAAAAGACAGTCAACTGTTTTTT. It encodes CASSEKDSQLFF.

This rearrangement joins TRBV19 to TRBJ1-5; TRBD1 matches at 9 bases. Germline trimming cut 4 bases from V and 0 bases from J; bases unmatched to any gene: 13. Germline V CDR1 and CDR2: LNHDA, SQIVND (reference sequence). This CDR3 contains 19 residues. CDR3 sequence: CASSTDNPTGGFSNQPQHF. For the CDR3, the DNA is TGTGCCAGTAGTACAGACAACCCCACAGGGGGCTTTAGCAATCAGCCCCAGCATTTT.

The chain's CDR3 is CASSPPGQGRSPLRQPQHF. The CDR3 nucleotides are TGTGCCAGCAGCCCTCCGGGACAGGGAAGGAGTCCCTTAAGGCAGCCCCAGCATTTT. The chain is built from TRBV7-4 and TRBJ1-5, with TRBD1 identical over 9 bases. The CDR3 is 19 amino acids. Looked up from germline, CDR1 is SGHVT and CDR2 is SQSDAQ. The V and J ends lost 5 bases and 7 bases, in that order; junction bases with no gene match: 21.

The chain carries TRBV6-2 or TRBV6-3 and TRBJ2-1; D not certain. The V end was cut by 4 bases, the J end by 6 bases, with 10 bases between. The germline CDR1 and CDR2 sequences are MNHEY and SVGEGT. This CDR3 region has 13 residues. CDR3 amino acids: CASSWFRANEQFF. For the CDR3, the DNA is TGTGCCAGCAGTTGGTTCAGAGCCAATGAGCAGTTCTTC.

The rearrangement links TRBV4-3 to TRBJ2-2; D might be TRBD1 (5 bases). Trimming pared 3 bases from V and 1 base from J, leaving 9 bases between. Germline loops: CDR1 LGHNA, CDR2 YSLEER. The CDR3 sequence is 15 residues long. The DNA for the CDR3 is TGCGCCAGCAGCCACCCCGGACAGAACACCGGGGAGCTGTTTTTT. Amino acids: CASSHPGQNTGELFF.

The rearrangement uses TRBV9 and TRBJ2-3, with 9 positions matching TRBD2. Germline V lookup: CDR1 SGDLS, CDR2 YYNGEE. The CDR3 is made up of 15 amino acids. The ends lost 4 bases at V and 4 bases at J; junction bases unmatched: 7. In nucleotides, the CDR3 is TGTGCCAGCAGCCCACTGGCGGGGGGGGCAGATACGCAGTATTTT. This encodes CASSPLAGGADTQYF. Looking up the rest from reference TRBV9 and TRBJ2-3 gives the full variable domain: DSGVTQTPKHLITATGQRVTLRCSPRSGDLSVYWYQQSLDQGLQFLIQYYNGEERAKGNILERFSAQQFPDLHSELNLSSLELGDSALYFCASSPLAGGADTQYFGPGTRLTVL.

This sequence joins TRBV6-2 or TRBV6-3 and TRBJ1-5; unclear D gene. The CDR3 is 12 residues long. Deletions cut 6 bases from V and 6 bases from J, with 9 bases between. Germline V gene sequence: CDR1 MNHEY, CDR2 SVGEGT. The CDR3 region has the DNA TGTGCCAGCAGCCCACGCGCTCAGCCCCAGCATTTT. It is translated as CASSPRAQPQHF.

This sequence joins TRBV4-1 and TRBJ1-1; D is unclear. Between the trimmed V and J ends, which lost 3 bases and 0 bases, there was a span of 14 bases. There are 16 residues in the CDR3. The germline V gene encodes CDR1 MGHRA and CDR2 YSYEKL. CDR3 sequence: CASSHLAVPMNTEAFF. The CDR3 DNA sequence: TGCGCCAGCAGCCACTTGGCGGTTCCCATGAACACTGAAGCTTTCTTT.

CDR3 amino acids: CASSIQGRAYGYTF. The CDR3 DNA is TGTGCCAGCTCGATACAGGGGCGTGCATATGGCTACACCTTC. The V gene is TRBV18, the J gene TRBJ1-2; 7 bases align to TRBD1. The V gene end was trimmed by 6 bases and the J gene end by 5 bases; junction bases not matched to a gene: 9. CDR3 length equals 14 residues. Germline V gene data show CDR1 as KGHSH and CDR2 as LQKENI.

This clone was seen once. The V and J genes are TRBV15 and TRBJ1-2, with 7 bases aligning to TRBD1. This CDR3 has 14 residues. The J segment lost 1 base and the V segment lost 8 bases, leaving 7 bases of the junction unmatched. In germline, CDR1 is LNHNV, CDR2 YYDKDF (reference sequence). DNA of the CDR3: TGTGCCACCGGACAGGCAGGGGTTAACTATGGCTACACCTTC. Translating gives CATGQAGVNYGYTF.

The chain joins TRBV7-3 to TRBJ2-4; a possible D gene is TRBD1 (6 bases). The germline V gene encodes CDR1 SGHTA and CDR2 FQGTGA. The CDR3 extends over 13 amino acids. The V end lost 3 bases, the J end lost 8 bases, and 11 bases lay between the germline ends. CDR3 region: CASSFKGEDIQYF. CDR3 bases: TGTGCCAGCAGCTTTAAGGGGGAAGACATTCAGTACTTC.

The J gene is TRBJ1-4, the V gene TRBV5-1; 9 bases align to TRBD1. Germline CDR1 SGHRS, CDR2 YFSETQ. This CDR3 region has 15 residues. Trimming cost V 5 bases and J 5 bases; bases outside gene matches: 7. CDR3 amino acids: CASSEPGQGNEKLFF. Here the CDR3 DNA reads TGCGCCAGCAGTGAACCGGGACAGGGAAATGAAAAACTGTTTTTT.

Here the CDR3 DNA reads TGCGCCAGCAGCCGGGACACTGACTATGGCTACACCTTC. Translating it yields CASSRDTDYGYTF. The rearrangement uses TRBV4-1 and TRBJ1-2, with a possible D match to TRBD1 (6 bases). Germline CDR1 MGHRA, CDR2 YSYEKL. The germline V and J ends were trimmed by 4 bases and 3 bases, with 9 bases remaining between them. The CDR3 covers 13 residues.

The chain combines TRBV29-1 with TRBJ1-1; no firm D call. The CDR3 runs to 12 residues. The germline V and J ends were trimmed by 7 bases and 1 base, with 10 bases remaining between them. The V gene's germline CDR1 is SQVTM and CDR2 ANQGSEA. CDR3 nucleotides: TGCAGCGCCGGGCAGACGAACACTGAAGCTTTCTTT. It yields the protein CSAGQTNTEAFF. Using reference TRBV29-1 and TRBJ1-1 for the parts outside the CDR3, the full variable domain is SAVISQKPSRDICQRGTSLTIQCQVDSQVTMMFWYRQQPGQSLTLIATANQGSEATYESGFVIDKFPISRPNLTFSTLTVSNMSPEDSSIYLCSAGQTNTEAFFGQGTRLTVV.

Here the CDR3 reads CASSNRVFSNQPQHF. For the CDR3, the DNA is TGTGCCAGCAGCAACAGGGTCTTTAGCAATCAGCCCCAGCATTTT. This chain uses TRBV28 with TRBJ1-5; D possibly corresponds to TRBD1 (6 bases). V dropped 6 bases and J dropped 0 bases, with 12 bases sitting between them. This CDR3 contains 15 residues. CDR1 and CDR2 (germline): MDHEN, SYDVKM.

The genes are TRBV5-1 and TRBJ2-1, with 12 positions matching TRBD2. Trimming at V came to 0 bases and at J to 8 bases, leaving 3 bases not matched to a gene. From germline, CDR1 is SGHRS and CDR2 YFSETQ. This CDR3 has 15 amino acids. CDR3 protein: CASSLGTSGIDEQFF. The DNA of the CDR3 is TGCGCCAGCAGCTTGGGGACTAGCGGGATCGATGAGCAGTTCTTC.

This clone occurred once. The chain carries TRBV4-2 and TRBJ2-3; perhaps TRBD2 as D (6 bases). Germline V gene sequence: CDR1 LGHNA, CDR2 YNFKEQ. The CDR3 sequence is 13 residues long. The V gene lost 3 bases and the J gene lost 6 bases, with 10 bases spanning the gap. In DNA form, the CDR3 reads TGTGCCAGCAGCCAGGGACTCCACGATACGCAGTATTTT. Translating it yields CASSQGLHDTQYF.

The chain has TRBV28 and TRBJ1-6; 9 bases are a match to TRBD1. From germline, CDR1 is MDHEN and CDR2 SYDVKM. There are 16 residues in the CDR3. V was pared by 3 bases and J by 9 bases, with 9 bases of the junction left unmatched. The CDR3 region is CASSFRTGAAGSPLHF. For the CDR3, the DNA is TGTGCCAGCAGTTTCCGGACAGGGGCGGCTGGTTCACCCCTCCACTTT.

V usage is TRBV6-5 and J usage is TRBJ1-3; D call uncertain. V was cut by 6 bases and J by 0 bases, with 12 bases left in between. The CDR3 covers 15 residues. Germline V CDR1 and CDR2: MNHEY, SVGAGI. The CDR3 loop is CASSPDTLSGNTIYF. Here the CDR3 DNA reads TGTGCCAGCAGCCCCGACACGCTCTCTGGAAACACCATATATTTT.

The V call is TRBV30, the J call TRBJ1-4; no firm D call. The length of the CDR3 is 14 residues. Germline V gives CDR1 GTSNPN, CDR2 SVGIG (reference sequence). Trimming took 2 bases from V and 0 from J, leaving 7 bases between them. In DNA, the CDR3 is TGTGCCTGGAGTCGCCGGGCAACTAATGAAAAACTGTTTTTT. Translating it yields CAWSRRATNEKLFF.

The CDR3 DNA sequence: TGTGCCAGCTTGACAGCGGGAGCGGTAGATACGCAGTATTTT. It specifies CASLTAGAVDTQYF. The chain joins TRBV18 to TRBJ2-3, with TRBD2 identical over 8 bases. The CDR3 runs to 14 residues. CDR1 KGHSH and CDR2 LQKENI come from the germline V gene. The trim removed 7 bases at V and 5 bases at J, leaving 8 bases unmatched. The entire variable domain, with the rest obtained from reference TRBV18 and TRBJ2-3, is as follows: NAGVMQNPRHLVRRRGQEARLRCSPMKGHSHVYWYRQLPEEGLKFMVYLQKENIIDESGMPKERFSAEFPKEGPSILRIQQVVRGDSAAYFCASLTAGAVDTQYFGPGTRLTVL.

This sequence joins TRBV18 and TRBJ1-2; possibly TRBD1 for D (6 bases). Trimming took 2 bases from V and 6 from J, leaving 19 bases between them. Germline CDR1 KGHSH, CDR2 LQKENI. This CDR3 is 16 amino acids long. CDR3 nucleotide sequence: TGTGCCAGCTCACCATTCCCCCCGAGGGGGGCGAATGGCTACACCTTC. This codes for CASSPFPPRGANGYTF. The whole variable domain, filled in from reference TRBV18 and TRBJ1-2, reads NAGVMQNPRHLVRRRGQEARLRCSPMKGHSHVYWYRQLPEEGLKFMVYLQKENIIDESGMPKERFSAEFPKEGPSILRIQQVVRGDSAAYFCASSPFPPRGANGYTFGSGTRLTVV.

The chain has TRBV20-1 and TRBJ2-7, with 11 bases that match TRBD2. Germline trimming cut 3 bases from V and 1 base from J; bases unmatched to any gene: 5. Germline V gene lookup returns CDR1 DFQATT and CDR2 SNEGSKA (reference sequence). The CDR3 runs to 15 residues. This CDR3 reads CSASIIAGGSYEQYF. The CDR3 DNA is TGCAGTGCTAGTATAATAGCGGGGGGGTCCTACGAGCAGTACTTC.

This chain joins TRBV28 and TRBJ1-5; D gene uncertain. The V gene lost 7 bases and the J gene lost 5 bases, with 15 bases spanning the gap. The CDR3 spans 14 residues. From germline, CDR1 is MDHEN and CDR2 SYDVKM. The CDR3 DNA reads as TGTGCCAGCACCGTCGGGGAGCCCTATCAGCCCCAGCATTTT. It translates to CASTVGEPYQPQHF.

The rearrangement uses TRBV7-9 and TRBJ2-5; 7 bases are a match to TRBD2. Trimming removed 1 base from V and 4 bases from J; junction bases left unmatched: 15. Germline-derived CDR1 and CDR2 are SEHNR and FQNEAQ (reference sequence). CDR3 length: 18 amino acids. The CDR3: CASSLGGEGRQAVETQYF. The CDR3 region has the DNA TGTGCCAGCAGCTTAGGTGGGGAGGGCCGGCAGGCAGTAGAGACCCAGTACTTC.